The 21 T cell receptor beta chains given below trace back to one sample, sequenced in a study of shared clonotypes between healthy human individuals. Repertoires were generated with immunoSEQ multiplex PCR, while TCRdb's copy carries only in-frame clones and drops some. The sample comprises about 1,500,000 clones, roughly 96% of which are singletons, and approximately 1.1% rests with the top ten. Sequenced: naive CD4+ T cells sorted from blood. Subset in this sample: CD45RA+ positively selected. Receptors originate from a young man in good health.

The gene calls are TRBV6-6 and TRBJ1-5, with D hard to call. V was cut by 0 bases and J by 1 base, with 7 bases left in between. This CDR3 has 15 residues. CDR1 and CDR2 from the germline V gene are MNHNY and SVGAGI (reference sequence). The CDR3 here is CASSYSRGSNQPQHF. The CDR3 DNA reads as TGTGCCAGCAGTTACTCGAGAGGCAGCAATCAGCCCCAGCATTTT.

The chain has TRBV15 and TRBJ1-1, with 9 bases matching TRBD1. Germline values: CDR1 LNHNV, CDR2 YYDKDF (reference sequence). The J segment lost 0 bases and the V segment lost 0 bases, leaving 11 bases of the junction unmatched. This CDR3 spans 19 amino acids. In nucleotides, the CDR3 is TGTGCCACCAGCAGAGATCTCAGGGTCGGGGACAGGGTGAACACTGAAGCTTTCTTT. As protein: CATSRDLRVGDRVNTEAFF. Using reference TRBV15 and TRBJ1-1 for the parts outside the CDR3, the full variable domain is DAMVIQNPRYQVTQFGKPVTLSCSQTLNHNVMYWYQQKSSQAPKLLFHYYDKDFNNEADTPDNFQSRRPNTSFCFLDIRSPGLGDTAMYLCATSRDLRVGDRVNTEAFFGQGTRLTVV.

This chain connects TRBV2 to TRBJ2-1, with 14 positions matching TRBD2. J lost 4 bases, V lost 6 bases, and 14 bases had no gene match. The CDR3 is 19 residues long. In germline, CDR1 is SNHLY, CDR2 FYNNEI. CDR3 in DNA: TGTGCCAGCAGCAACCCATGGACTAGCGGGGGGTTGGGTTACAATGAGCAGTTCTTC. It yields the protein CASSNPWTSGGLGYNEQFF.

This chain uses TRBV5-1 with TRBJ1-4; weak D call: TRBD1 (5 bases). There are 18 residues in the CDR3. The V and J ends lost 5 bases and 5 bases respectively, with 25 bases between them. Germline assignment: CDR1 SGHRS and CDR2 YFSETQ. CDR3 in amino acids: CASSLGPWTLSGNEKLFF. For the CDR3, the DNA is TGCGCCAGCAGTCTTGGTCCTTGGACCCTGTCAGGGAATGAAAAACTGTTTTTT.

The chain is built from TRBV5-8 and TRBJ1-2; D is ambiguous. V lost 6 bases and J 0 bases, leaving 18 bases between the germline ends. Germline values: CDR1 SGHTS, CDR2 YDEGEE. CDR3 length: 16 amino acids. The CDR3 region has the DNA TGTGCCAGCACCTGGAGTGGAACAGCCGCTAACTATGGCTACACCTTC. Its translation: CASTWSGTAANYGYTF.

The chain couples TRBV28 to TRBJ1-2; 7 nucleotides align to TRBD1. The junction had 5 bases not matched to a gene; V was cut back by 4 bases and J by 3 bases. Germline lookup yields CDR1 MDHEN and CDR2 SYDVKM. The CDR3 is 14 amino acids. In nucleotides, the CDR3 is TGTGCCAGCAGTTATCAGGGGGGCCACTATGGCTACACCTTC. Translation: CASSYQGGHYGYTF.

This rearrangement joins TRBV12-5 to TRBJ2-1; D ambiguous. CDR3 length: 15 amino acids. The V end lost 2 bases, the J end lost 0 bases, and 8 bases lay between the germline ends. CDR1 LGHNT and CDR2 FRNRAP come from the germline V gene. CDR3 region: CASGLPGSSYNEQFF. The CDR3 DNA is TGTGCTAGTGGTTTGCCCGGAAGCTCCTACAATGAGCAGTTCTTC.

The CDR3 DNA follows: TGTGCCAGCAGCCCCCTAGGGACAGGTGGTGAAAAACTGTTTTTT. Residues: CASSPLGTGGEKLFF. The chain uses TRBV9 and TRBJ1-4, with 8 bases lining up with TRBD1. The ends lost 4 bases at V and 7 bases at J; junction bases unmatched: 9. The CDR3 is 15 residues long. Germline V gives CDR1 SGDLS, CDR2 YYNGEE.

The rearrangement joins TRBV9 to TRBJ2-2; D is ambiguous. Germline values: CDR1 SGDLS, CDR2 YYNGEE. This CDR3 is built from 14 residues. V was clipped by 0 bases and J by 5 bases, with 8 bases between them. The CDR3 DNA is TGTGCCAGCAGCGTAGCTCTGCCGACCGGGGAGCTGTTTTTT. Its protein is CASSVALPTGELFF. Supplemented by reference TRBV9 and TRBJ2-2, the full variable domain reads DSGVTQTPKHLITATGQRVTLRCSPRSGDLSVYWYQQSLDQGLQFLIQYYNGEERAKGNILERFSAQQFPDLHSELNLSSLELGDSALYFCASSVALPTGELFFGEGSRLTVL.

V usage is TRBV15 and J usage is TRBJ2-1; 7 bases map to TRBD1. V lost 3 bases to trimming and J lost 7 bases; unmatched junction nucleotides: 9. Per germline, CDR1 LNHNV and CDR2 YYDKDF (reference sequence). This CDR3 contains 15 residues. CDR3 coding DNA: TGTGCCACCAGCAGGGGCGTAGGGGGCGAGAATGAGCAGTTCTTC. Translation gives CATSRGVGGENEQFF. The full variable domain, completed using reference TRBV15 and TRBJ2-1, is DAMVIQNPRYQVTQFGKPVTLSCSQTLNHNVMYWYQQKSSQAPKLLFHYYDKDFNNEADTPDNFQSRRPNTSFCFLDIRSPGLGDTAMYLCATSRGVGGENEQFFGPGTRLTVL.

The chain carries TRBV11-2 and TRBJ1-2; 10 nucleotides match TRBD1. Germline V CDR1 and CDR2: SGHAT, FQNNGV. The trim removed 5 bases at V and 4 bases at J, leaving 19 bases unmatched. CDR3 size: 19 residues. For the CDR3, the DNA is TGTGCCAGCAGCCGAGGACAGTGGGGACAGGGGAGGTCTACCTATGGCTACACCTTC. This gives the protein CASSRGQWGQGRSTYGYTF.

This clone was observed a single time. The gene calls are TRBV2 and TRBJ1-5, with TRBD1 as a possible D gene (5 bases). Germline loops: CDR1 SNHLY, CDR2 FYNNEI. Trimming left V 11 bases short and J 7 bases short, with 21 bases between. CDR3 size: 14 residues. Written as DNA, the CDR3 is TGTGCCTGCCGAACAGGCGGGGAGGGGCAGCCCCAGCATTTT. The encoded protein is CACRTGGEGQPQHF.

The CDR3 loop is CASSSRQTQYF. The CDR3, as DNA: TGTGCCAGCAGCTCGCGGCAGACCCAGTACTTC. The rearrangement uses TRBV11-2 and TRBJ2-5; no clear D. The CDR3 runs to 11 residues. The ends were cut back, 4 bases at V and 6 bases at J, with 6 bases in the middle. The germline V gene encodes CDR1 SGHAT and CDR2 FQNNGV.

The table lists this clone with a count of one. In DNA form, the CDR3 reads TGTGCCAGCAGCTTAAGGGCCCACACCGGGGAGCTGTTTTTT. This translates into CASSLRAHTGELFF. This chain links TRBV7-7 with TRBJ2-2; no firm D call. Trimming left V 2 bases short and J 3 bases short, with 7 bases between. Germline V gives CDR1 SSHAT, CDR2 FNYEAQ (reference sequence). This CDR3 region has 14 residues.

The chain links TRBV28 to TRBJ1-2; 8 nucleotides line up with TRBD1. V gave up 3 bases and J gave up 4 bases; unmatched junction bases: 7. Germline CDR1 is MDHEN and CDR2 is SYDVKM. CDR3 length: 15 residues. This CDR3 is CASSLGRGRGYGYTF. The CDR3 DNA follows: TGTGCCAGCAGTTTGGGCAGGGGGCGCGGCTATGGCTACACCTTC.

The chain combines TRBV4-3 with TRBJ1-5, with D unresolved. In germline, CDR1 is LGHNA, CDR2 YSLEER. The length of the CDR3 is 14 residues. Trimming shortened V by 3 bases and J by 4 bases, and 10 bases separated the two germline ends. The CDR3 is CASSQTRGNQPQHF. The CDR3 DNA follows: TGCGCCAGCAGCCAGACAAGAGGGAATCAGCCCCAGCATTTT.

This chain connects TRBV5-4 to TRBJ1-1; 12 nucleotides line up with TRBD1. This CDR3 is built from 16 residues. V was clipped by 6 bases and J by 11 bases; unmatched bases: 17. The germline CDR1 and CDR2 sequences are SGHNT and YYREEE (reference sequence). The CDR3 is CASTSVPGQGARGAFF. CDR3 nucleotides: TGTGCCAGCACCTCCGTCCCGGGACAGGGGGCGCGTGGGGCTTTCTTT. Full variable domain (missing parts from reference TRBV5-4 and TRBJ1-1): ETGVTQSPTHLIKTRGQQVTLRCSSQSGHNTVSWYQQALGQGPQFIFQYYREEENGRGNFPPRFSGLQFPNYSSELNVNALELDDSALYLCASTSVPGQGARGAFFGQGTRLTVV.

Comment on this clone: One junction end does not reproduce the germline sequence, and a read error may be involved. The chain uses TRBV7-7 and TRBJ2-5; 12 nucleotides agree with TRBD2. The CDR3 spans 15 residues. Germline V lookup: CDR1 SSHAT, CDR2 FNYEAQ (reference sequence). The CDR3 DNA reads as TGTGCTAGCAGCGTACGACTAGCGGGAGCGGAGACCCAGTACTTC. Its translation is CASSVRLAGAETQYF.

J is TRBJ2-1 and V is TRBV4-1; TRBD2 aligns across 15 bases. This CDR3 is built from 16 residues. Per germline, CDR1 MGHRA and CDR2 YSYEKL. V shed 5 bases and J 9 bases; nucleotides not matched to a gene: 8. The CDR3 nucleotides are TGCGCCAGCAGCTTTCTGGGACTAGCGGGAGGTGGTGAGCAGTTCTTC. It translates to CASSFLGLAGGGEQFF.

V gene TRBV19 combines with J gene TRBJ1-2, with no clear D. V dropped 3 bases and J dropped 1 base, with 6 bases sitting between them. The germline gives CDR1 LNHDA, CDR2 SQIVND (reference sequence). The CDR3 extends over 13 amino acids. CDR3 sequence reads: CASSISFNYGYTF. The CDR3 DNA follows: TGTGCCAGTAGTATTTCGTTTAACTATGGCTACACCTTC.

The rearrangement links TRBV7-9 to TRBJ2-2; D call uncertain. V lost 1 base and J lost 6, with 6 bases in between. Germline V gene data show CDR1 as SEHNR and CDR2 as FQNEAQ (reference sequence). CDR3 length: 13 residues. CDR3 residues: CASSLEVSGELFF. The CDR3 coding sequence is TGTGCCAGCAGCTTAGAGGTATCCGGGGAGCTGTTTTTT.